Below, 3 T cell receptor beta chains from the same sample are listed, as sequenced in a study of blood T cell repertoires in COVID-19. The data were produced by immunoSEQ multiplex PCR, yet TCRdb's version contains in-frame clones alone and is incomplete. The sample holds about 200,000 clones, 82% seen once. Sequencing was performed on PBMCs or T cells enriched from blood (not recorded which). Receptors originate from a man aged 35-49 years who had recovered from COVID-19.

The chain joins TRBV6-2 or TRBV6-3 to TRBJ2-1; 12 nucleotides line up with TRBD2. Germline CDR1 and CDR2: MNHEY and SVGEGT. The CDR3 has 16 residues. V lost 4 bases to trimming and J lost 3 bases; unmatched junction nucleotides: 4. In nucleotides, the CDR3 is TGTGCCAGCAGTTTAGGACTAGCGGGGTTCTACAATGAGCAGTTCTTC. The encoded protein is CASSLGLAGFYNEQFF.

This rearrangement joins TRBV19 to TRBJ2-5, with D possibly being TRBD2 (6 bases). The CDR3 covers 14 residues. The germline V gene encodes CDR1 LNHDA and CDR2 SQIVND (reference sequence). The V end was cut by 0 bases, the J end by 4 bases, with 9 bases between. CDR3 residues: CASSIESGRETQYF. The CDR3 DNA sequence: TGTGCCAGTAGTATAGAATCCGGGAGAGAGACCCAGTACTTC.

This clone appeared many times. The rearrangement uses TRBV6-5 and TRBJ2-7, with unresolved D. Germline V lookup: CDR1 MNHEY, CDR2 SVGAGI. The CDR3 sequence is 12 residues long. With 6 bases removed from V and 4 bases from J, the gap between germline ends came to 10 bases. The CDR3 sequence: CASSDRVYEQYV. Written as DNA, the CDR3 is TGTGCCAGCAGCGATCGAGTATACGAGCAGTACGTC.